The clone carrying this TCR beta chain was counted a few times. Its antigen is unidentified. These data belong to a study of CD8 T cells in ankylosing spondylitis. Study-level results: Earlier literature documents some of the motif variants in reactive arthritis synovial fluid and blood. Disease-linked clones bore a CD8+ phenotype and were relatively rare in peripheral blood. Blood of patients with ankylosing spondylitis appeared to be characterized by a TCR beta motif of several highly homologous variants. Matched synovial fluid from ankylosing spondylitis patients was reported to be enriched for disease-linked clones.

Quantitative molecular-barcoded 5'-RACE generated the TCR beta libraries. TCRdb re-analysed the 5' RACE reads in MiXCR, keeping a single row per CDR3 protein. The data contain approximately 400,000 distinct CDR3 sequences, over 15% of them singletons. Germline CDR1 reads SGHRS; CDR2 reads YFSETQ. Trimming cost V 4 bases and J 0 bases, with 11 bases left between them. This CDR3 has 16 residues. The TCR was taken from a male donor with ankylosing spondylitis. Input material: blood, either unsorted or a sorted T cell fraction (not recorded which). This rearrangement joins TRBV5-1 to TRBJ2-6; maybe TRBD1 (5 bases). CDR3 nucleotide sequence: TGCGCCAGCAGCCCGGCGACAGTCTCTGGGGCCAACGTCCTGACTTTC. Translated, it gives CASSPATVSGANVLTF. The whole variable domain, filled in from reference TRBV5-1 and TRBJ2-6, reads KAGVTQTPRYLIKTRGQQVTLSCSPISGHRSVSWYQQTPGQGLQFLFEYFSETQRNKGNFPGRFSGRQFSNSRSEMNVSTLELGDSALYLCASSPATVSGANVLTFGAGSRLTVL.